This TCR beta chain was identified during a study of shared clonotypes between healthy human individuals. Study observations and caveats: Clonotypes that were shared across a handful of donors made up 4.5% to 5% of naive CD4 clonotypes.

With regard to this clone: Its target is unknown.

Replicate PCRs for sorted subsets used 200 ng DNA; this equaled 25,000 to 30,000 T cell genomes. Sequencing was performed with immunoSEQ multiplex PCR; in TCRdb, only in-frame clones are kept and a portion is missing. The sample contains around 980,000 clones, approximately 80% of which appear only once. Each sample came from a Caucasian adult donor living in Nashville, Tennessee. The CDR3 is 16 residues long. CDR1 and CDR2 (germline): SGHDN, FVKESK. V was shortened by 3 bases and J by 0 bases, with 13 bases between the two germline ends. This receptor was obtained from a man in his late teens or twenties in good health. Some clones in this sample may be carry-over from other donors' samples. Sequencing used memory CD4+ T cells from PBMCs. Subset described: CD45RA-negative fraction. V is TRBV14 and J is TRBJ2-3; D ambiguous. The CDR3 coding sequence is TGTGCCAGCAGCCAGCCCAGGACCGGGAGCACAGATACGCAGTATTTT. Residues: CASSQPRTGSTDTQYF.